The 23 T cell receptor beta chains given below trace back to one sample, sequenced in a study of OX40 agonist ivuxolimab in advanced cancers. Some clones are missing from TCRdb's copy, which holds only in-frame ones; the method was immunoSEQ multiplex PCR. In the table there are fewer than 55,000 clones, over 75% of which are singletons. The sample in question was CD4+ or CD8+ T cells sorted from blood, obtained in a trial of the OX40 agonist ivuxolimab. All receptors come from an adult with an advanced solid tumor such as melanoma, head and neck, liver or kidney cancer.

J is TRBJ1-1 and V is TRBV7-3; D unresolved. Between the trimmed V and J ends, which lost 5 bases and 6 bases, there was a span of 16 bases. The CDR3 spans 14 residues. Germline V CDR1 and CDR2: SGHTA, FQGTGA. CDR3 nucleotides: TGTGCCAGCAGCCCTTCATCATCGGGCGCTGAAGCTTTCTTT. Its translation: CASSPSSSGAEAFF.

This clone was observed a single time. The V gene is TRBV14, the J gene TRBJ2-3, with unresolved D. Germline CDR1 and CDR2: SGHDN and FVKESK. The CDR3 runs to 12 residues. V was shortened by 1 base and J by 6 bases, with 5 bases between the two germline ends. CDR3 loop: CASSQVYDTQYF. DNA for the CDR3: TGTGCCAGCAGCCAAGTATACGATACGCAGTATTTT.

The chain uses TRBV30 and TRBJ1-1, with D possibly being TRBD1 (6 bases). CDR1 is GTSNPN and CDR2 is SVGIG in the germline V gene (reference sequence). V was trimmed by 0 bases and J by 9 bases, leaving 14 bases between them. There are 13 residues in the CDR3. The CDR3 DNA reads TGTGCCTGGAGTGTCAACCGGGACACCAAAGCTTTCTTT. Amino acid sequence: CAWSVNRDTKAFF.

The V call is TRBV5-1, the J call TRBJ2-5; D may be TRBD1 (6 bases). CDR1 and CDR2 (germline): SGHRS, YFSETQ. Trimming pared 6 bases from V and 2 bases from J, leaving 14 bases between. The CDR3 runs to 14 residues. In DNA, the CDR3 is TGCGCCAGCACGTTTGGGACAAGACAAGAGACCCAGTACTTC. Amino acids: CASTFGTRQETQYF. Full variable domain (remainder filled in from reference TRBV5-1 and TRBJ2-5): KAGVTQTPRYLIKTRGQQVTLSCSPISGHRSVSWYQQTPGQGLQFLFEYFSETQRNKGNFPGRFSGRQFSNSRSEMNVSTLELGDSALYLCASTFGTRQETQYFGPGTRLLVL.

V gene TRBV2 combines with J gene TRBJ1-2; D gene ambiguous. There are 14 residues in the CDR3. Trimming pared 1 base from V and 4 bases from J, leaving 10 bases between. Germline V lookup: CDR1 SNHLY, CDR2 FYNNEI. CDR3 loop: CASSEEGSIYGYTF. CDR3 DNA: TGTGCCAGCAGTGAAGAAGGGTCCATCTATGGCTACACCTTC. Full variable domain (outside the CDR3, taken from reference TRBV2 and TRBJ1-2): EPEVTQTPSHQVTQMGQEVILRCVPISNHLYFYWYRQILGQKVEFLVSFYNNEISEKSEIFDDQFSVERPDGSNFTLKIRSTKLEDSAMYFCASSEEGSIYGYTFGSGTRLTVV.

V usage is TRBV10-3 and J usage is TRBJ1-6, with 7 bases identical to TRBD1. Germline V gene data show CDR1 as ENHRY and CDR2 as SYGVKD. V lost 3 bases and J lost 8; bases outside the gene matches: 1. There are 13 residues in the CDR3. CDR3 nucleotides: TGTGCCATCAGTGAAGGGGGCCATTCACCCCTCCACTTT. Residues: CAISEGGHSPLHF.

The V and J genes are TRBV28 and TRBJ1-4, with D unresolved. The germline V gene encodes CDR1 MDHEN and CDR2 SYDVKM. V lost 6 bases and J lost 4, with 21 bases in between. CDR3 length equals 17 residues. The CDR3 sequence is CASSDRRGRVLNEKLFF. The CDR3 DNA is TGTGCCAGCAGCGACCGCCGAGGCCGGGTTCTTAATGAAAAACTGTTTTTT. Looking up the rest from reference TRBV28 and TRBJ1-4 gives the full variable domain: DVKVTQSSRYLVKRTGEKVFLECVQDMDHENMFWYRQDPGLGLRLIYFSYDVKMKEKGDIPEGYSVSREKKERFSLILESASTNQTSMYLCASSDRRGRVLNEKLFFGSGTQLSVL.

The DNA for the CDR3 is TGTGCCAGCAGCCCAAGGGAGGGGACCCAGTACTTC. Amino acids: CASSPREGTQYF. The chain combines TRBV6-5 with TRBJ2-5; 7 bases are shared with TRBD2. The junction had 5 bases not matched to a gene; V was cut back by 6 bases and J by 7 bases. The CDR3 totals 12 residues. The V gene's germline CDR1 is MNHEY and CDR2 SVGAGI.

The chain employs TRBV19 and TRBJ2-5; TRBD1 is a possible D gene (6 bases). This CDR3 is 15 amino acids long. Trimming left V 5 bases short and J 7 bases short, with 20 bases between. Germline V CDR1 and CDR2: LNHDA, SQIVND (reference sequence). The CDR3 sequence is CASSALRDKFSTQYF. DNA of the CDR3: TGTGCCAGTAGTGCCCTCCGGGACAAGTTTTCGACCCAGTACTTC. Drawing the rest from reference TRBV19 and TRBJ2-5, the complete variable domain is DGGITQSPKYLFRKEGQNVTLSCEQNLNHDAMYWYRQDPGQGLRLIYYSQIVNDFQKGDIAEGYSVSREKKESFPLTVTSAQKNPTAFYLCASSALRDKFSTQYFGPGTRLLVL.

This clone has only one observation. The rearrangement uses TRBV6-1 and TRBJ1-2; D gene uncertain. The V end lost 7 bases, the J end lost 5 bases, and 14 bases lay between the germline ends. From germline, CDR1 is MNHNS and CDR2 SASEGT. The length of the CDR3 is 13 residues. The DNA of the CDR3 is TGTGCCAGCACCAGGACGGCCGAATATGGCTACACCTTC. Encoded protein: CASTRTAEYGYTF.

The J gene is TRBJ1-1, the V gene TRBV23-1, with D possibly matching TRBD1 (6 bases). TRBV23-1 is assigned to the ORF class and has an uncertain function. This CDR3 contains 18 residues. The V end was cut by 4 bases, the J end by 0 bases, with 21 bases between. CDR3 bases: TGCGCCAGCAGTCGCGAACCCGGGACAAAATTCATGAACACTGAAGCTTTCTTT. Encoded protein: CASSREPGTKFMNTEAFF.

This chain joins TRBV9 and TRBJ1-6; D is unresolved. Germline values: CDR1 SGDLS, CDR2 YYNGEE. Trimming cost V 0 bases and J 7 bases, with 5 bases left between them. The CDR3 sequence is 13 residues long. This CDR3 reads CASSVDGNSPLHF. DNA for the CDR3: TGTGCCAGCAGCGTAGACGGCAATTCACCCCTCCACTTT.

The V gene is TRBV19, the J gene TRBJ2-1; no clear D. Germline-derived CDR1 and CDR2 are LNHDA and SQIVND (reference sequence). The germline V and J ends were trimmed by 5 bases and 9 bases, with 14 bases remaining between them. The CDR3 spans 13 residues. CDR3 sequence reads: CASSVLADVEQFF. The CDR3, as DNA: TGTGCCAGTAGTGTTTTGGCGGATGTTGAGCAGTTCTTC. Using reference TRBV19 and TRBJ2-1 for the parts outside the CDR3, the full variable domain is DGGITQSPKYLFRKEGQNVTLSCEQNLNHDAMYWYRQDPGQGLRLIYYSQIVNDFQKGDIAEGYSVSREKKESFPLTVTSAQKNPTAFYLCASSVLADVEQFFGPGTRLTVL.

The rearrangement uses TRBV10-3 and TRBJ2-3; the D gene is possibly TRBD2 (6 bases). V was pared by 2 bases and J by 8 bases, with 17 bases between. CDR1 and CDR2 (germline): ENHRY, SYGVKD. The CDR3 contains 15 residues. CDR3 sequence (DNA): TGTGCCATCAGTGAGAAGACTGGAGGGGTTGGTACGCAGTATTTT. Translating gives CAISEKTGGVGTQYF.

This clone is categorized as medium-sized (0.01 to 0.1%). The chain links TRBV7-2 to TRBJ1-1, with unresolved D. This CDR3 has 15 amino acids. CDR1 and CDR2 (germline): SGHTA, FQGNSA. Between the trimmed V and J ends, which lost 5 bases and 5 bases, there was a span of 18 bases. This chain's CDR3 is CASSRQSPSSTEAFF. The CDR3 coding sequence is TGTGCCAGCAGCCGCCAGAGCCCTTCGAGTACTGAAGCTTTCTTT.

The gene calls are TRBV10-2 and TRBJ2-5, with D hard to call. There are 13 residues in the CDR3. The germline CDR1 and CDR2 sequences are WSHSY and SAAADI. The V and J ends lost 6 bases and 4 bases respectively, with 12 bases between them. CDR3 region: CASRVPQVETQYF. The CDR3 nucleotides read TGCGCCAGCAGGGTTCCCCAGGTAGAGACCCAGTACTTC.

J is TRBJ2-1 and V is TRBV5-5, with 10 bases aligning to TRBD2. The ends lost 6 bases at V and 10 bases at J; junction bases unmatched: 10. Germline CDR1 is SGHKS and CDR2 is YYEKEE (reference sequence). The CDR3 has 14 residues. Here the CDR3 DNA reads TGTGCCAGCACCCAGGGGCCTAGCGGGGGCGAGCAGTTCTTC. Protein sequence: CASTQGPSGGEQFF. The variable domain in full, completed from reference TRBV5-5 and TRBJ2-1, reads DAGVTQSPTHLIKTRGQQVTLRCSPISGHKSVSWYQQVLGQGPQFIFQYYEKEERGRGNFPDRFSARQFPNYSSELNVNALLLGDSALYLCASTQGPSGGEQFFGPGTRLTVL.

V and J are TRBV27 and TRBJ2-7; 7 bases line up with TRBD1. The CDR3 covers 14 residues. Germline V gives CDR1 MNHEY, CDR2 SMNVEV (reference sequence). V shed 3 bases and J 4 bases; nucleotides not matched to a gene: 6. CDR3 bases: TGTGCCAGCAGTTTCTCAGGGGGTCGGTACGAGCAGTACTTC. Translation: CASSFSGGRYEQYF.

This chain uses TRBV6-6 with TRBJ2-7, with D perhaps being TRBD1 or TRBD2 (5 bases each). V lost 2 bases and J lost 2, with 13 bases in between. Germline V gene lookup returns CDR1 MNHNY and CDR2 SVGAGI (reference sequence). The CDR3 is 15 amino acids. CDR3 nucleotide sequence: TGTGCCAGCAGTTACGCCGGGGACCAAGCCTACGAGCAGTACTTC. It yields the protein CASSYAGDQAYEQYF.

The rearrangement joins TRBV5-1 to TRBJ2-5; no clear D. CDR3 length: 15 residues. Germline V gene lookup returns CDR1 SGHRS and CDR2 YFSETQ. Trimming stripped 0 bases from V and 1 base from J, with 10 bases between. The DNA of the CDR3 is TGCGCCAGCAGCTTGGAAGGTCAGAGCCAAGAGACCCAGTACTTC. This codes for CASSLEGQSQETQYF.

This rearrangement joins TRBV6-5 to TRBJ1-2, with D tentatively TRBD1 (5 bases). Trimming took 0 bases from V and 1 from J, leaving 12 bases between them. CDR3 length: 16 residues. The V gene's germline CDR1 is MNHEY and CDR2 SVGAGI. CDR3 nucleotides: TGTGCCAGCAGTTACTCGAGTCAGGGCTATAACTATGGCTACACCTTC. Translating it yields CASSYSSQGYNYGYTF.

The V call is TRBV28, the J call TRBJ2-7, with unresolved D. The germline V and J ends were trimmed by 4 bases and 2 bases, with 18 bases remaining between them. Germline V CDR1 and CDR2: MDHEN, SYDVKM. The CDR3 totals 16 residues. The CDR3 DNA follows: TGTGCCAGCAGTTCCCCCTCCGGGCCCTTTACCTACGAGCAGTACTTC. Amino acids: CASSSPSGPFTYEQYF.

The chain joins TRBV7-9 to TRBJ1-4, with 7 bases aligning to TRBD1. CDR3 length: 15 residues. Trimming took 4 bases from V and 6 from J; bases not matched to a gene: 8. Germline V gene sequence: CDR1 SEHNR, CDR2 FQNEAQ (reference sequence). The CDR3 loop is CASSYRQGGDEKLFF. CDR3 nucleotides: TGTGCCAGCAGCTACCGACAGGGTGGGGATGAAAAACTGTTTTTT. The full variable domain, in which reference TRBV7-9 and TRBJ1-4 provide the parts outside the CDR3, is DTGVSQNPRHKITKRGQNVTFRCDPISEHNRLYWYRQTLGQGPEFLTYFQNEAQLEKSRLLSDRFSAERPKGSFSTLEIQRTEQGDSAMYLCASSYRQGGDEKLFFGSGTQLSVL.